This TCR beta chain was documented in a study of cytomegalovirus exposure and HLA in healthy donors. Both 60 Vbeta primers and 13 Jbeta primers went into the PCR. The data were produced by immunoSEQ multiplex PCR, yet TCRdb's version contains in-frame clones alone and is incomplete. Recorded here are some 53,000 clones; the top ten clones represent 9% to 15%. The V gene's germline CDR1 is KGHSH and CDR2 LQKENI. Trimming stripped 2 bases from V and 2 bases from J, with 7 bases between. The CDR3 has 15 residues. V and J are TRBV18 and TRBJ2-6, with D maybe TRBD1 (5 bases). Sequencing used PBMCs. This receptor was obtained from a woman aged 55-69 years in good health and CMV-seropositive. The CDR3 protein is CASSPETAGANVLTF. As DNA, the CDR3 is TGTGCCAGCTCACCAGAGACAGCTGGGGCCAACGTCCTGACTTTC.